This TCR beta chain was sequenced for a study of vaccination and CD4 T cells after COVID-19. Study findings and constraints: Among reactive clones from convalescent patients, a median about 86% appeared only post-vaccination.

This clonotype is medium-sized within its sample. Its specificity is unknown. Treatment described: approximately 9-day PBMC culture with coronavirus spike peptide pools or control peptides (ViraFEST assay). Trimming took off 4 bases at V and 1 base at J, with 7 bases between the two ends. This CDR3 has 13 residues. Sequencing of the DNA from cultured CD4+ T cells was carried out with the Oncomine TCR Beta short-read assay. Each CDR3 protein is one row after TCRdb ran MiXCR on the PCR reads. The repertoire holds around 20,000 distinct CDR3 sequences, 44% seen once, with 20% to 30% in the top ten. The sequenced sample was CD4+ T cells from blood, cultured in vitro, obtained before SARS-CoV-2 vaccination. This receptor was obtained from a human donor who had recovered from COVID-19. V gene TRBV12-3 or TRBV12-4 combines with J gene TRBJ1-1; D possibly corresponds to TRBD1 (5 bases). The CDR3 spells CASSSTGNTEAFF. CDR3 in DNA: TGTGCCAGCAGTTCTACAGGGAACACTGAAGCTTTCTTT.